Each of the 31 T cell receptor beta chains below was sequenced from the same sample in a study of Graves' ophthalmopathy and Graves' hyperthyroidism. Beta-chain TCR CDR3 regions were amplified from RNA transcripts. Amplification began with first-round RT-PCR using HTBI primers, then second-round multiplex PCR was performed. TCRdb reprocessed the multiplex PCR reads with MiXCR, giving one entry per CDR3 protein. Counted here are 560,000 or so distinct CDR3 sequences, roughly 39% occurring once; the ten biggest clones make up less than 4.5%. The sequenced sample was peripheral blood or thyroid tissue (not recorded which). These receptors came from an adult man with Graves' hyperthyroidism.

Comment on this clonotype: A much larger clone lies one base from this, so it may be a read error. The chain has TRBV15 and TRBJ1-6; weak D call: TRBD1 (5 bases). The CDR3 runs 14 residues. The germline CDR1 and CDR2 sequences are LNHNV and YYDKDF (reference sequence). This chain's CDR3 is CANSQGHKNSPLHF. CDR3 DNA: TGTGCCAACAGCCAAGGACATAAGAATTCACCCCTCCACTTT.

This clonotype has only a few counts. The chain links TRBV30 to TRBJ2-7, with 9 positions matching TRBD1. The CDR3 sequence is 14 residues long. The ends lost 5 bases at V and 7 bases at J; junction bases unmatched: 12. Germline V gives CDR1 GTSNPN, CDR2 SVGIG (reference sequence). The CDR3 sequence: CAWDGTGWAGEQYF. CDR3 nucleotides: TGTGCCTGGGACGGGACAGGGTGGGCTGGGGAGCAGTACTTC.

Ten or more counts support this clonotype. The chain couples TRBV12-5 to TRBJ1-5, with D unclear. Per germline, CDR1 LGHNT and CDR2 FRNRAP. There are 12 residues in the CDR3. Trimming removed 4 bases from V and 8 bases from J, with 9 bases in between. The CDR3 bases are TGTGCTAGTGGTTCGACCTTTGAGCCCCAGCATTTT. Translating gives CASGSTFEPQHF.

This clonotype was seen a handful of times. The rearrangement joins TRBV19 to TRBJ2-7, with a tentative D call TRBD2 (7 bases). V dropped 5 bases and J dropped 4 bases, with 24 bases sitting between them. This CDR3 has 17 residues. From germline, CDR1 is LNHDA and CDR2 SQIVND (reference sequence). This chain's CDR3 is CASSSAGPAEGGYEQYF. In DNA form, the CDR3 reads TGTGCCAGTAGTTCGGCGGGCCCGGCCGAGGGGGGGTACGAGCAGTACTTC. Filled out from reference TRBV19 and TRBJ2-7, the complete variable domain reads DGGITQSPKYLFRKEGQNVTLSCEQNLNHDAMYWYRQDPGQGLRLIYYSQIVNDFQKGDIAEGYSVSREKKESFPLTVTSAQKNPTAFYLCASSSAGPAEGGYEQYFGPGTRLTVT.

V is TRBV24-1 and J is TRBJ1-2; 10 bases map to TRBD1. Germline V lookup: CDR1 KGHDR, CDR2 SFDVKD. The CDR3 is 17 residues long. With V trimmed by 3 bases and J by 7 bases, 13 bases remained unmatched. CDR3: CATSDPTATGGASGYTF. The CDR3 DNA reads TGTGCCACCAGTGATCCCACCGCGACAGGGGGCGCCAGTGGCTACACCTTC.

Turning to this clonotype: Its ends do not fully match the called genes, so a read error is possible. The chain uses TRBV7-3 and TRBJ2-3; weak D call: TRBD1 (6 bases). The CDR3 totals 16 residues. CDR1 and CDR2 (germline): SGHTA, FQGTGA. CDR3 residues: CASSALQGLAVDTQYF. CDR3 in DNA: TGCGCCAGCAGCGCCTTACAGGGCCTAGCCGTAGATACGCAGTATTTT.

This clonotype showed up many times. This sequence joins TRBV6-1 and TRBJ1-1; D gene unclear. Germline values: CDR1 MNHNS, CDR2 SASEGT. Trimming pared 4 bases from V and 1 base from J, leaving 7 bases between. The CDR3 spans 13 residues. The CDR3 sequence is CASSASGNTEAFF. Here the CDR3 DNA reads TGTGCCAGCAGTGCGTCAGGGAACACTGAAGCTTTCTTT.

This clonotype was counted at least ten times. The rearrangement links TRBV7-8 to TRBJ2-7; D perhaps matches TRBD1 (5 bases). The CDR3 spans 14 residues. The germline gives CDR1 SGHVS, CDR2 FQNEAQ. Between the trimmed V and J ends, which lost 3 bases and 3 bases, there was a span of 12 bases. The CDR3: CASSLPGKIYEQYF. CDR3 sequence (DNA): TGTGCCAGCAGCTTGCCAGGGAAAATCTACGAGCAGTACTTC.

About this clonotype: This could be a read error, since a much larger clone is one nucleotide away. The DNA for the CDR3 is TGCGCCAGCAGCCGGGAAAGACAGGAACCAAATGGCTACACCTTC. Translating gives CASSRERQEPNGYTF. V usage is TRBV4-1 and J usage is TRBJ1-2; perhaps TRBD1 as D (6 bases). Germline-derived CDR1 and CDR2 are MGHRA and YSYEKL. The CDR3 totals 15 residues. V shed 4 bases and J shed 6 bases, with 18 bases lying between them.

This clonotype was counted ten times or more. The CDR3 bases are TGTGCCAGCAGCGGGGACAGCGTGAACACTGAAGCTTTCTTT. Amino acids: CASSGDSVNTEAFF. This chain links TRBV5-8 with TRBJ1-1; TRBD1 aligns across 7 bases. The V gene's germline CDR1 is SGHTS and CDR2 YDEGEE. The V and J ends lost 4 bases and 0 bases, in that order; junction bases with no gene match: 3. The CDR3 totals 14 residues. The full variable domain, its missing parts supplied by reference TRBV5-8 and TRBJ1-1, is EAGVTQSPTHLIKTRGQQATLRCSPISGHTSVYWYQQALGLGLQFLLWYDEGEERNRGNFPPRFSGRQFPNYSSELNVNALELEDSALYLCASSGDSVNTEAFFGQGTRLTVV.

V gene TRBV20-1 combines with J gene TRBJ2-7; 12 nucleotides match TRBD2. This CDR3 region has 14 residues. CDR1 is DFQATT and CDR2 is SNEGSKA in the germline V gene (reference sequence). Trimming at V came to 3 bases and at J to 4 bases, leaving 4 bases not matched to a gene. CDR3 sequence: CSASLTSGRYEQYF. The DNA for the CDR3 is TGCAGTGCTAGTCTGACTAGCGGGAGATACGAGCAGTACTTC.

There are many counts of this clonotype. The rearrangement joins TRBV7-9 to TRBJ1-1; TRBD1 agrees at 8 bases. This CDR3 is 13 amino acids long. V was clipped by 6 bases and J by 5 bases; unmatched bases: 5. CDR1 is SEHNR, CDR2 FQNEAQ, per germline (reference sequence). The CDR3 DNA reads TGTGCCAGCAGAGGACAGGGTAGAACTGAAGCTTTCTTT. Translating gives CASRGQGRTEAFF.

In regard to this clonotype: A much larger clone differs by one base, so this may be a read error. CDR3: CASGPSGGPQETQYF. DNA of the CDR3: TGTGCCAGCGGCCCCAGCGGGGGACCGCAGGAGACCCAGTACTTC. The chain employs TRBV9 and TRBJ2-5, with 8 bases that match TRBD2. The junction had 13 bases not matched to a gene; V was cut back by 7 bases and J by 5 bases. This CDR3 is 15 amino acids long. In germline, CDR1 is SGDLS, CDR2 YYNGEE.

This clonotype was counted many times. This chain connects TRBV19 to TRBJ1-6; 9 bases are a match to TRBD1. Trimming took 1 base from V and 10 from J; bases not matched to a gene: 11. Germline V gene lookup returns CDR1 LNHDA and CDR2 SQIVND (reference sequence). CDR3 size: 17 residues. The CDR3 region is CASSIVGGGTGRSPLHF. DNA of the CDR3: TGTGCCAGTAGTATAGTCGGTGGCGGGACAGGGAGATCACCCCTCCACTTT. The full variable domain, its missing parts supplied by reference TRBV19 and TRBJ1-6, is DGGITQSPKYLFRKEGQNVTLSCEQNLNHDAMYWYRQDPGQGLRLIYYSQIVNDFQKGDIAEGYSVSREKKESFPLTVTSAQKNPTAFYLCASSIVGGGTGRSPLHFGNGTRLTVT.

This clonotype was detected many times. The CDR3 region has the DNA TGTGCCATCAGTGAGTGGGCGGTTGCAACTAATGAAAAACTGTTTTTT. As protein: CAISEWAVATNEKLFF. V gene TRBV10-3 combines with J gene TRBJ1-4; D call uncertain. The CDR3 is 16 residues long. Between the trimmed V and J ends, which lost 1 base and 0 bases, there was a span of 9 bases. The germline V gene has CDR1 ENHRY and CDR2 SYGVKD.

This clonotype was seen only a few times. V and J are TRBV19 and TRBJ1-4, with D tentatively TRBD1 (5 bases). The CDR3 has 15 amino acids. V lost 3 bases, J lost 0 bases, and 8 bases lay in between. Germline CDR1 is LNHDA and CDR2 is SQIVND (reference sequence). The CDR3 sequence: CASSIGASTNEKLFF. For the CDR3, the DNA is TGTGCCAGTAGTATTGGGGCCTCAACTAATGAAAAACTGTTTTTT.

This rearrangement joins TRBV15 to TRBJ1-2; weak D call: TRBD1 (5 bases). CDR1 is LNHNV, CDR2 YYDKDF, per germline (reference sequence). The CDR3 is 17 amino acids. V was pared by 1 base and J by 3 bases, with 18 bases between. CDR3: CATSRADGTMNDYGYTF. In nucleotides, the CDR3 is TGTGCCACCAGCAGAGCCGACGGGACCATGAACGACTATGGCTACACCTTC.

This clonotype showed up just once. The chain couples TRBV29-1 to TRBJ2-7; 10 nucleotides agree with TRBD1. Germline V gene sequence: CDR1 SQVTM, CDR2 ANQGSEA. The length of the CDR3 is 13 residues. With 8 bases clipped from V and 4 bases from J, the junction kept 8 bases outside the gene matches. The CDR3 loop reads CSQEAGQGYEQYF. DNA of the CDR3: TGCAGCCAAGAAGCGGGACAGGGGTACGAGCAGTACTTC.

This clonotype was observed many times. The CDR3 nucleotides read TGTGCCAGCAGCTTAGGTTTTGGCAGGGACACCGGGGAGCTGTTTTTT. Its translation: CASSLGFGRDTGELFF. The genes are TRBV7-9 and TRBJ2-2; D might be TRBD1 (5 bases). Germline V gene sequence: CDR1 SEHNR, CDR2 FQNEAQ (reference sequence). CDR3 size: 16 residues. Trimming stripped 1 base from V and 3 bases from J, with 12 bases between.

Of note for this clonotype: A read error is possible here, since a much larger clone lies one base away. The rearrangement joins TRBV5-4 to TRBJ2-5; a possible D gene is TRBD2 (5 bases). The V and J ends lost 0 bases and 1 base respectively, with 10 bases between them. The CDR3 is 15 amino acids. Germline V gene sequence: CDR1 SGHNT, CDR2 YYREEE (reference sequence). CDR3 residues: CASSLVPSSQETQYF. CDR3 nucleotide sequence: TGTGCCAGCAGCTTGGTGCCTAGCAGCCAAGAGACCCAGTACTTC.

This clonotype occurred many times. The chain links TRBV7-2 to TRBJ2-2, with D tentatively TRBD2 (6 bases). The V end lost 3 bases, the J end lost 2 bases, and 10 bases lay between the germline ends. The CDR3 is 15 amino acids. Germline V lookup: CDR1 SGHTA, CDR2 FQGNSA. The CDR3 sequence: CASSLGGDNTGELFF. CDR3 bases: TGTGCCAGCAGCTTGGGCGGGGATAACACCGGGGAGCTGTTTTTT.

This clonotype occurred a few times. The rearrangement joins TRBV6-5 to TRBJ1-2, with 7 bases aligning to TRBD1. This CDR3 comprises 15 residues. CDR1 is MNHEY, CDR2 SVGAGI, per germline. J lost 4 bases, V lost 2 bases, and 7 bases had no gene match. In DNA form, the CDR3 reads TGTGCCAGCAGTTACGCCCCGAACAGGGGCTATGGCTACACCTTC. Translating gives CASSYAPNRGYGYTF.

This chain uses TRBV2 with TRBJ2-2; D remains ambiguous. V lost 6 bases, J lost 7 bases, and 6 bases lay in between. Germline CDR1 and CDR2: SNHLY and FYNNEI. The CDR3 extends over 11 amino acids. The CDR3 protein is CASSGHGELFF. Written as DNA, the CDR3 is TGTGCCAGCAGCGGGCACGGGGAGCTGTTTTTT.

The table lists this clonotype with a count of one. The chain employs TRBV7-9 and TRBJ1-5; D ambiguous. Trimming took off 4 bases at V and 9 bases at J, with 4 bases between the two ends. Looked up from germline, CDR1 is SEHNR and CDR2 is FQNEAQ (reference sequence). CDR3 length: 10 amino acids. DNA for the CDR3: TGTGCCAGCAGCTCCCGGCCCCAGCATTTT. Its protein is CASSSRPQHF.

This chain links TRBV6-5 with TRBJ1-1; 7 positions agree with TRBD1. Germline-derived CDR1 and CDR2 are MNHEY and SVGAGI. Trimming removed 6 bases from V and 4 bases from J; junction bases left unmatched: 5. This CDR3 contains 13 residues. The CDR3 reads CASRPRGSTEAFF. CDR3 bases: TGTGCCAGCAGGCCCAGGGGGTCCACTGAAGCTTTCTTT.

This rearrangement joins TRBV15 to TRBJ2-5, with D possibly matching TRBD2 (7 bases). V was trimmed by 4 bases and J by 5 bases, leaving 14 bases between them. Germline assignment: CDR1 LNHNV and CDR2 YYDKDF (reference sequence). CDR3 length: 14 amino acids. The CDR3 bases are TGTGCCACCAGCATAGGGGGGGGGGGGGAGACCCAGTACTTC. This codes for CATSIGGGGETQYF.

On this clonotype: At one end the junction does not follow the germline gene, possibly because of a read error. The rearrangement joins TRBV28 to TRBJ2-5, with D perhaps matching TRBD1 or TRBD2 (5 bases each). Germline V gene lookup returns CDR1 MDHEN and CDR2 SYDVKM. The CDR3 spans 14 residues. The CDR3 sequence: CASSLLGTQETQCF. Here the CDR3 DNA reads TGTGCCAGCAGTTTACTAGGGACCCAAGAGACCCAGTGCTTC.

The chain uses TRBV15 and TRBJ2-5, with 9 bases identical to TRBD2. Unmatched junction bases numbered 14, after V lost 1 base and J lost 11 bases. CDR3 length: 16 amino acids. From germline, CDR1 is LNHNV and CDR2 YYDKDF (reference sequence). The CDR3 loop reads CATSRVIAGVEDTQYF. Written as DNA, the CDR3 is TGTGCCACCAGCAGAGTAATAGCGGGAGTGGAGGATACGCAGTACTTC.

The rearrangement uses TRBV29-1 and TRBJ1-4; a possible D gene is TRBD1 (6 bases). Trimming removed 5 bases from V and 6 bases from J, with 16 bases in between. The V gene's germline CDR1 is SQVTM and CDR2 ANQGSEA. The CDR3 loop spans 14 amino acids. CDR3 loop: CSVFGGGSYEKLFF. The DNA of the CDR3 is TGCAGCGTTTTTGGCGGGGGCTCGTATGAAAAACTGTTTTTT. Full variable domain (missing parts from reference TRBV29-1 and TRBJ1-4): SAVISQKPSRDICQRGTSLTIQCQVDSQVTMMFWYRQQPGQSLTLIATANQGSEATYESGFVIDKFPISRPNLTFSTLTVSNMSPEDSSIYLCSVFGGGSYEKLFFGSGTQLSVL.

Notes on this clonotype: Because it lacks the conserved phenylalanine or tryptophan at the end, this CDR3 is likely a read error. It is unclear where the CDR3 begins or ends on the DNA, so no DNA is shown, and the CDR3 is as TCRdb lists it. The V and J genes are TRBV2 and TRBJ2-7; the tabulated D call, TRBD2, remains unverified against the DNA. CDR1 and CDR2 from the germline V gene are SNHLY and FYNNEI. The CDR3 is 8 amino acids long, termini counted. The CDR3: CASSAPSG.

The chain links TRBV2 to TRBJ1-5, with 8 bases lining up with TRBD1. The CDR3 sequence is 12 residues long. CDR1 and CDR2 from the germline V gene are SNHLY and FYNNEI. V trimming: 6 bases; J trimming: 9 bases; junction bases outside the gene matches: 4. The CDR3 sequence: CASSRTGRPQHF. The DNA for the CDR3 is TGTGCCAGCAGCCGGACAGGGAGGCCCCAGCATTTT.